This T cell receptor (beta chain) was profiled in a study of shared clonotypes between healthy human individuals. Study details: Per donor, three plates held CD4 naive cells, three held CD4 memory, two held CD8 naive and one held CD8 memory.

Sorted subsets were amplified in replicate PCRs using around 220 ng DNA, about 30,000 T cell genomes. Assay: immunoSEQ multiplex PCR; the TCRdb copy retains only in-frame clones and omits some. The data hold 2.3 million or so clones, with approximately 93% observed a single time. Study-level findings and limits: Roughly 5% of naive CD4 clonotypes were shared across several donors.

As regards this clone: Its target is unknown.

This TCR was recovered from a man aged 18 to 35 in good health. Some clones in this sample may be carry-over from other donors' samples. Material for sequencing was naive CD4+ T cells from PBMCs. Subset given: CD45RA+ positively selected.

The CDR3 DNA is TGTGCCAGCAGCTCCCGAGAAAGGGTGATCATGGGTGGCTACACCTTC. It codes for CASSSRERVIMGGYTF. The genes are TRBV7-8 and TRBJ1-2; D not certain. This CDR3 has 16 amino acids. Germline V lookup: CDR1 SGHVS, CDR2 FQNEAQ. With 4 bases removed from V and 7 bases from J, the gap between germline ends came to 22 bases.